The 11 T cell receptor beta chains listed next were all sequenced from one sample in a study of shared clonotypes between healthy human individuals (dated by TCRdb to about 2020). The library relied on the immunoSEQ multiplex PCR assay. TCRdb retrieved this table from immuneACCESS and kept in-frame rearrangements only. Not all clones are present; in checked studies, unresolved V genes account for under half, and no reason is known for the remainder. Counted in this sample were more than 1 million clones; around 78% of them appeared once. Jointly, the top ten make up approximately 0.52% of the sample. Sequencing used memory CD4+ T cells from PBMCs. The label giving this sample's cell subset or site can be read as: CD45RA-negative fraction. The receptors come from a man between 18 and 29 years old in good health. Some clones in this sample may be carry-over from other donors' samples.

This clone came up many times. J is TRBJ1-5 and V is TRBV5-6; D possibly corresponds to TRBD1 (6 bases). The germline V gene has CDR1 SGHDT and CDR2 YYEEEE. V dropped 4 bases and J dropped 0 bases, with 14 bases sitting between them. This CDR3 region has 16 residues. As DNA, the CDR3 is TGTGCCAGCAGCGGCCGGGGGCGATATAGCAATCAGCCCCAGCATTTT. Amino acids: CASSGRGRYSNQPQHF. Drawing the rest from reference TRBV5-6 and TRBJ1-5, the complete variable domain is DAGVTQSPTHLIKTRGQQVTLRCSPKSGHDTVSWYQQALGQGPQFIFQYYEEEERQRGNFPDRFSGHQFPNYSSELNVNALLLGDSALYLCASSGRGRYSNQPQHFGDGTRLSIL.

V and J are TRBV5-1 and TRBJ2-1; unclear D gene. V was shortened by 2 bases and J by 10 bases, with 10 bases between the two germline ends. Germline lookup yields CDR1 SGHRS and CDR2 YFSETQ. This CDR3 contains 12 residues. The chain's CDR3 is CASSFDTWEQFF. The CDR3 DNA follows: TGCGCCAGCAGCTTCGATACTTGGGAGCAGTTCTTC. The full variable domain, with the rest looked up from reference TRBV5-1 and TRBJ2-1, is KAGVTQTPRYLIKTRGQQVTLSCSPISGHRSVSWYQQTPGQGLQFLFEYFSETQRNKGNFPGRFSGRQFSNSRSEMNVSTLELGDSALYLCASSFDTWEQFFGPGTRLTVL.

The chain recombines TRBV7-2 with TRBJ2-5; D might be TRBD1 (6 bases). Looked up from germline, CDR1 is SGHTA and CDR2 is FQGNSA. This CDR3 is built from 15 residues. V gave up 1 base and J gave up 5 bases, with 14 bases separating them. CDR3 sequence reads: CASSLVPGTLETQYF. CDR3 DNA sequence: TGTGCCAGCAGCTTAGTCCCCGGGACACTCGAGACCCAGTACTTC.

On this clone: An end of the junction does not agree with germline; a read error may underlie this. The rearrangement joins TRBV5-1 to TRBJ2-5; 7 bases agree with TRBD1. The germline V gene has CDR1 SGHRS and CDR2 YFSETQ. The CDR3 spans 15 residues. The CDR3 here is CASRFMGQSQETQYF. The CDR3 region has the DNA TGCGCCAGCCGCTTTATGGGACAGTCTCAAGAGACCCAGTACTTC.

A remark on this clone: This specimen includes other DNA sequences encoding the same CDR3. This rearrangement joins TRBV7-2 to TRBJ2-3; 10 nucleotides match TRBD2. CDR1 is SGHTA and CDR2 is FQGNSA in the germline V gene. This CDR3 has 16 residues. With 1 base clipped from V and 4 bases from J, the junction kept 5 bases outside the gene matches. CDR3 residues: CASSLVGLAGADTQYF. CDR3 nucleotides: TGTGCCAGCAGCTTAGTAGGTCTAGCGGGAGCAGATACGCAGTATTTT.

The rearrangement uses TRBV21-1 and TRBJ2-5. TRBV21-1 is deemed a pseudogene. CDR3 length: 12 residues. CDR3 sequence (DNA): TGTGCCAGCAGCCCAAGTAAGGAGACCCAGTACTTC. Its translation is CASSPSKETQYF.

This clone came up a few times. This chain links TRBV7-9 with TRBJ1-1, with D unclear. This CDR3 region has 16 residues. Germline V CDR1 and CDR2: SEHNR, FQNEAQ (reference sequence). The germline V and J ends were trimmed by 5 bases and 4 bases, with 20 bases remaining between them. CDR3 DNA sequence: TGTGCCAGCAGCGAGCGAGCAGATGCCTTATTCACTGAAGCTTTCTTT. As protein: CASSERADALFTEAFF.

CDR3 in amino acids: CASSTGTGYNQPQHF. As DNA, the CDR3 is TGTGCCAGTAGTACCGGGACAGGGTATAATCAGCCCCAGCATTTT. The chain recombines TRBV19 with TRBJ1-5; 9 bases line up with TRBD1. CDR1 is LNHDA, CDR2 SQIVND, per germline (reference sequence). This CDR3 contains 15 residues. J was trimmed by 4 bases and V by 4 bases; bases with no gene match: 5. The full variable domain, rest sourced from reference TRBV19 and TRBJ1-5, is DGGITQSPKYLFRKEGQNVTLSCEQNLNHDAMYWYRQDPGQGLRLIYYSQIVNDFQKGDIAEGYSVSREKKESFPLTVTSAQKNPTAFYLCASSTGTGYNQPQHFGDGTRLSIL.

The chain recombines TRBV7-3 with TRBJ1-1; D is ambiguous. This CDR3 has 14 amino acids. Trimming stripped 0 bases from V and 4 bases from J, with 9 bases between. Germline values: CDR1 SGHTA, CDR2 FQGTGA. CDR3 sequence reads: CASSLTPRGTEAFF. The CDR3 DNA is TGTGCCAGCAGCTTAACGCCACGGGGCACTGAAGCTTTCTTT.

This clone has only one observation. This chain links TRBV7-3 with TRBJ2-1; D gene unclear. The germline V gene encodes CDR1 SGHTA and CDR2 FQGTGA. The germline V and J ends were trimmed by 3 bases and 9 bases, with 18 bases remaining between them. The CDR3 runs to 15 residues. CDR3 sequence reads: CASSFRFGVGVEQFF. The CDR3 DNA follows: TGTGCCAGCAGCTTTCGTTTCGGAGTCGGAGTTGAGCAGTTCTTC.

The chain couples TRBV6-5 to TRBJ1-1; 7 bases align to TRBD1. CDR1 and CDR2 (germline): MNHEY, SVGAGI. Trimming cost V 0 bases and J 5 bases; bases outside gene matches: 6. The CDR3 has 15 residues. The CDR3 sequence: CASSYSARGETEAFF. DNA for the CDR3: TGTGCCAGCAGTTACTCTGCCAGGGGGGAAACTGAAGCTTTCTTT.